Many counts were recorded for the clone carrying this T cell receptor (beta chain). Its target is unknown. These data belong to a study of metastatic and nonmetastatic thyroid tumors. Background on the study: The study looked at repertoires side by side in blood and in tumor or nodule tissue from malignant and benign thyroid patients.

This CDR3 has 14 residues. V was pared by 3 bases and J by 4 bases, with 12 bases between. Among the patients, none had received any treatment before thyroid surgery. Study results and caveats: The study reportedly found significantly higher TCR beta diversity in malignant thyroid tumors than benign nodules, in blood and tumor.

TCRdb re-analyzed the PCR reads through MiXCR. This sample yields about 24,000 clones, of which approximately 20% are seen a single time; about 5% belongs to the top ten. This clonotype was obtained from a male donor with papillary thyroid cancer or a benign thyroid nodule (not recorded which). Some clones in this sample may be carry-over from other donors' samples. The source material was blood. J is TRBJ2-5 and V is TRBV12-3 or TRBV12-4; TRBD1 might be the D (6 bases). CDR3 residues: CASSLGDTRETQYF. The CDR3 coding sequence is TGTGCCAGCAGTTTGGGGGACACCCGAGAGACCCAGTACTTC.